In its sample, the clone carrying this TCR beta chain was seen a few times. This entry belongs to a study of cytomegalovirus exposure and HLA in healthy donors. In the study overall: From HLA-typed donors, an early data release held 70 million to 95 million unique TCRs.

From germline, CDR1 is MNHEY and CDR2 SMNVEV (reference sequence). This CDR3 has 14 amino acids. Trimming took 2 bases from V and 4 from J, leaving 11 bases between them. The PCR made use of 60 Vbeta and 13 Jbeta primers. The protocol was immunoSEQ multiplex PCR, while the TCRdb copy is restricted to in-frame clones and leaves out a portion. Here the sample spans about 170,000 clones, almost 75% being singletons. What was sequenced was PBMCs. V gene TRBV27 combines with J gene TRBJ1-2; maybe TRBD1 (5 bases). This receptor was identified in a woman between 18 and 30 years old in good health and CMV-seropositive. CDR3 nucleotides: TGTGCCAGCAGTTTAGGAGGGGAGAGCTATGGCTACACCTTC. Amino acid sequence: CASSLGGESYGYTF.